This T cell receptor beta chain came from a study of blood T cells in healthy people across ages. The use of a sample-barcoded 5' primer and a J-beta primer mix characterized a second PCR of about 6 to 12 cycles. From the 5' RACE reads, TCRdb called clonotypes with MiXCR, one entry per CDR3 protein. The repertoire consists of about 680,000 distinct CDR3 sequences, with around 48% occurring once and the leading ten covering 25% to 35%. Findings and limits, study-wide: Changes in expanded clonotypes were possibly confounded, as the CMV status of donors was unknown. Among long-lived donors, naive CD4+ cells were more numerous and diversity higher than in aged donors. Leaving the PBMCs unsorted stopped any conclusive comparison of naive versus antigen-experienced cells.

Worth noting for this clonotype: What it recognizes is unknown.

The V gene's germline CDR1 is MNHNY and CDR2 SVGAGI (reference sequence). The CDR3 is made up of 13 amino acids. The V and J ends lost 8 bases and 6 bases respectively, with 14 bases between them. This TCR derives from an older woman in good health. The chain combines TRBV6-6 with TRBJ2-1; TRBD2 is a possible D gene (6 bases). Input material: blood. CDR3 in amino acids: CASGHGSVNEQFF. CDR3 coding DNA: TGTGCCAGCGGACACGGGAGTGTCAATGAGCAGTTCTTC.